This TCR beta chain was recorded in a study of blood T cell repertoires in COVID-19. This clone was seen more than once but under ten times. The germline gives CDR1 SQVTM, CDR2 ANQGSEA. The V and J ends lost 8 bases and 6 bases respectively, with 21 bases between them. The CDR3 totals 14 residues. Here immunoSEQ multiplex PCR was the method, and the copy in TCRdb shows in-frame clones only, minus some. This sample has roughly 260,000 clones, with roughly 80% found just once. The chain has TRBV29-1 and TRBJ2-3, with D tentatively TRBD2 (5 bases). The sequenced sample was peripheral blood. The source is a woman aged 70-85 years with acute or convalescent COVID-19. CDR3 residues: CSTAEGARTDTQYF. Written as DNA, the CDR3 is TGCAGCACGGCTGAGGGCGCCCGGACCGATACGCAGTATTTT.